The 28 T cell receptor beta chains reported below all come from one sample, sequenced in a study of blood T cells in healthy people across ages. A second PCR, run for about 7 to 11 cycles, used a sample-barcoded 5' primer plus a J-beta primer mix. In TCRdb, the 5' RACE reads were re-called with MiXCR into one record per CDR3 protein. The table shows about 800,000 distinct CDR3 sequences, with 58% occurring only once. Sequencing used blood. The receptors stem from a man aged 25 to 40 in good health.

The chain uses TRBV20-1 and TRBJ2-3; 7 bases match TRBD1. The junction had 8 bases not matched to a gene; V was cut back by 5 bases and J by 0 bases. Germline V gene lookup returns CDR1 DFQATT and CDR2 SNEGSKA (reference sequence). The CDR3 runs 15 residues. DNA of the CDR3: TGCAGTGCTCCCTCTCAGGGGGTTAGCACAGATACGCAGTATTTT. Its protein product is CSAPSQGVSTDTQYF.

In its sample, this clonotype was seen a few times. The CDR3: CASTVFPDFYGYTF. The CDR3 DNA follows: TGTGCCAGCACTGTCTTTCCAGACTTCTATGGCTACACCTTC. This chain joins TRBV6-1 and TRBJ1-2; D ambiguous. From germline, CDR1 is MNHNS and CDR2 SASEGT. V lost 7 bases and J lost 4, with 16 bases in between. CDR3 size: 14 residues.

The rearrangement links TRBV19 to TRBJ2-1; D call uncertain. Germline CDR1 reads LNHDA; CDR2 reads SQIVND (reference sequence). The V gene lost 1 base and the J gene lost 7 bases, with 11 bases spanning the gap. This CDR3 contains 14 residues. In nucleotides, the CDR3 is TGTGCCAGTAGTATAGTTCCTCGTGGGAATGAGCAGTTCTTC. Translating it yields CASSIVPRGNEQFF.

The chain joins TRBV6-5 to TRBJ2-4; perhaps TRBD1 as D (6 bases). Trimming took 2 bases from V and 13 from J, leaving 24 bases between them. This CDR3 comprises 16 residues. The germline CDR1 and CDR2 sequences are MNHEY and SVGAGI. CDR3 region: CASSYDPGTPKMEQYF. CDR3 sequence (DNA): TGTGCCAGCAGTTACGATCCAGGGACACCAAAAATGGAACAGTACTTC.

The count of this clonotype is one. V gene TRBV12-3 or TRBV12-4 combines with J gene TRBJ2-5; D is possibly TRBD1 or TRBD2 (6 bases each). V was pared by 6 bases and J by 2 bases, with 16 bases between. The length of the CDR3 is 15 residues. The DNA of the CDR3 is TGTGCCAGCAGCCCTAATGGGGGGCAGCAAGAGACCCAGTACTTC. Translation: CASSPNGGQQETQYF.

This chain connects TRBV14 to TRBJ1-2; TRBD1 might be the D (5 bases). The germline V and J ends were trimmed by 5 bases and 6 bases, with 10 bases remaining between them. Germline V lookup: CDR1 SGHDN, CDR2 FVKESK. This CDR3 has 12 residues. The CDR3 sequence: CASSGGTNGYTF. The CDR3 DNA is TGTGCCAGCAGCGGGGGGACGAATGGCTACACCTTC.

The chain joins TRBV7-2 to TRBJ2-4; D gene ambiguous. Per the germline V gene, CDR1 is SGHTA and CDR2 is FQGNSA. This CDR3 contains 13 residues. The germline V and J ends were trimmed by 2 bases and 5 bases, with 7 bases remaining between them. The CDR3 nucleotides read TGTGCCAGCAGCTTACACTGGGAAAACATTCAGTACTTC. This encodes CASSLHWENIQYF.

This clonotype occurred once. The chain uses TRBV12-3 or TRBV12-4 and TRBJ2-7, with 12 bases fitting TRBD2. V lost 7 bases to trimming and J lost 1 base; unmatched junction nucleotides: 5. The CDR3 is 15 amino acids. Here the CDR3 DNA reads TGTGCCAGCACTAAGACTAGCGGGAGATCCTACGAGCAGTACTTC. Translated, it gives CASTKTSGRSYEQYF.

The chain couples TRBV3-1 to TRBJ2-1, with 7 bases lining up with TRBD2. The junction had 14 bases not matched to a gene; V was cut back by 1 base and J by 8 bases. Germline CDR1 is LGHDT and CDR2 is YNNKEL (reference sequence). The CDR3 sequence is 17 residues long. The CDR3 region has the DNA TGTGCCAGCAGCCAAGCTGGGCGGGAGATCCTTATCGATGAGCAGTTCTTC. This translates into CASSQAGREILIDEQFF.

V and J are TRBV20-1 and TRBJ2-1; a weak D match, TRBD1 (5 bases). Trimming removed 5 bases at V and 0 bases at J, with 11 bases between. The CDR3 consists of 14 residues. CDR1 DFQATT and CDR2 SNEGSKA come from the germline V gene (reference sequence). CDR3 residues: CSAPRENSYNEQFF. The CDR3, as DNA: TGCAGTGCTCCCAGGGAAAACTCCTACAATGAGCAGTTCTTC.

This chain joins TRBV4-3 and TRBJ2-4; 7 bases are a match to TRBD1. Germline V gene lookup returns CDR1 LGHNA and CDR2 YSLEER. The CDR3 has 16 residues. Trimming cost V 0 bases and J 2 bases; bases outside gene matches: 4. CDR3 coding DNA: TGCGCCAGCAGCCAAGAGACCAGGGGGACCAAAAACATTCAGTACTTC. It specifies CASSQETRGTKNIQYF.

The chain carries TRBV29-1 and TRBJ1-2; D is undetermined. The germline CDR1 and CDR2 sequences are SQVTM and ANQGSEA. The V end lost 1 base, the J end lost 2 bases, and 5 bases lay between the germline ends. This CDR3 contains 12 residues. The CDR3 DNA is TGCAGCGTTGAAGGGCAGAACTATGGCTACACCTTC. Its protein is CSVEGQNYGYTF.

The chain links TRBV15 to TRBJ2-5; 14 bases are shared with TRBD2. Trimming removed 3 bases from V and 4 bases from J; junction bases left unmatched: 4. This CDR3 has 16 residues. In germline, CDR1 is LNHNV, CDR2 YYDKDF (reference sequence). The CDR3 here is CATSSGTSGSRETQYF. The CDR3 nucleotides read TGTGCCACCAGCAGTGGGACTAGCGGGAGTCGAGAGACCCAGTACTTC. Combining the CDR3 with reference TRBV15 and TRBJ2-5 gives the whole variable domain DAMVIQNPRYQVTQFGKPVTLSCSQTLNHNVMYWYQQKSSQAPKLLFHYYDKDFNNEADTPDNFQSRRPNTSFCFLDIRSPGLGDTAMYLCATSSGTSGSRETQYFGPGTRLLVL.

The CDR3 reads CASSSARLTMDEQFF. The DNA for the CDR3 is TGTGCCAGCAGCTCCGCTAGACTCACAATGGATGAGCAGTTCTTC. J is TRBJ2-1 and V is TRBV7-2; no firm D call. The CDR3 is 15 residues long. From germline, CDR1 is SGHTA and CDR2 FQGNSA. V lost 4 bases to trimming and J lost 8 bases, with 18 bases between them.

The genes are TRBV6-5 and TRBJ2-5, with D hard to call. The J call may not be correct, given that the DNA end is closer to TRBJ2-7. From germline, CDR1 is MNHEY and CDR2 SVGAGI. CDR3 length: 14 residues. This CDR3 is CASSYSIGGYEQYF. Here the CDR3 DNA reads TGTGCCAGCAGTTACTCGATTGGCGGTTACGAGCAGTACTTC.

The chain recombines TRBV12-3 or TRBV12-4 with TRBJ1-2, with D possibly matching TRBD1 (6 bases). The CDR3 sequence is 15 residues long. V lost 6 bases and J 4 bases, leaving 18 bases between the germline ends. CDR3 sequence (DNA): TGTGCCAGCAGGTCACAGGGCCCAGGATTCTATGGCTACACCTTC. Its protein is CASRSQGPGFYGYTF.

The V and J genes are TRBV7-9 and TRBJ2-1; the D is unclear. There are 13 residues in the CDR3. V was shortened by 11 bases and J by 8 bases, with 19 bases between the two germline ends. The germline gives CDR1 SEHNR, CDR2 FQNEAQ (reference sequence). In nucleotides, the CDR3 is TGTGCCCTATCGGGCAGCATGATGGATGAGCAGTTCTTC. It translates to CALSGSMMDEQFF.

The V and J genes are TRBV6-5 and TRBJ2-7; no clear D. The DNA end is a closer match to TRBJ2-5, so the J assignment may be wrong. Germline CDR1 and CDR2: MNHEY and SVGAGI. The CDR3 is made up of 11 amino acids. CDR3 protein: CASNDGGTQYF. The CDR3 coding sequence is TGTGCCAGCAACGATGGTGGGACCCAGTACTTC.

V gene TRBV9 combines with J gene TRBJ2-5, with D tentatively TRBD2 (6 bases). The J call may be mistaken, given a closer DNA end match to TRBJ2-7. CDR3 length: 13 residues. CDR1 and CDR2 (germline): SGDLS, YYNGEE. The chain's CDR3 is CASSAGWGDEQYF. The CDR3 DNA reads as TGTGCCAGCAGCGCCGGTTGGGGGGACGAGCAGTACTTC.

The chain is built from TRBV5-6 and TRBJ1-2; D gene unclear. Looked up from germline, CDR1 is SGHDT and CDR2 is YYEEEE. V shed 2 bases and J shed 5 bases, with 4 bases lying between them. This CDR3 region has 11 residues. DNA for the CDR3: TGTGCCAGCAGCTTTGCGTATGGCTACACCTTC. Translated, it gives CASSFAYGYTF.

The chain couples TRBV29-1 to TRBJ2-3; D assignment may be TRBD1 or TRBD2 (5 bases each). Trimming shortened V by 8 bases and J by 2 bases, and 14 bases separated the two germline ends. Germline CDR1 and CDR2: SQVTM and ANQGSEA. The CDR3 consists of 13 residues. The CDR3: CSLRDGDTDTQYF. DNA for the CDR3: TGCAGCCTCCGGGACGGTGACACAGATACGCAGTATTTT.

V and J are TRBV6-2 or TRBV6-3 and TRBJ2-7; D might be TRBD1 (5 bases). Trimming took 8 bases from V and 0 from J, leaving 14 bases between them. CDR1 is MNHEY, CDR2 SVGEGT, per germline. The CDR3 covers 14 residues. CDR3: CASRTPWSSYEQYF. CDR3 DNA: TGTGCCAGCCGGACACCCTGGAGCTCCTACGAGCAGTACTTC.

The chain is built from TRBV5-1 and TRBJ2-3; D is tentatively TRBD1 or TRBD2 (5 bases each). The CDR3 is 14 amino acids. The V end was cut by 4 bases, the J end by 1 base, with 10 bases between. Germline lookup yields CDR1 SGHRS and CDR2 YFSETQ. The CDR3 loop reads CASSETGRTDTQYF. CDR3 DNA sequence: TGCGCCAGCAGCGAGACGGGACGCACAGATACGCAGTATTTT.

This clonotype was counted ten times or more. The CDR3 region has the DNA TGCGCCAGCAGCTGGCAGGGAGAATTTCGAGGCGAGCAGTACTTC. Protein: CASSWQGEFRGEQYF. The J gene is TRBJ2-7, the V gene TRBV5-1; the D gene could be TRBD1 or TRBD2 (5 bases each). V lost 3 bases and J lost 6, with 19 bases in between. There are 15 residues in the CDR3. Germline CDR1 reads SGHRS; CDR2 reads YFSETQ.

The chain has TRBV4-2 and TRBJ2-1, with D perhaps TRBD2 (5 bases). This CDR3 region has 13 residues. From germline, CDR1 is LGHNA and CDR2 YNFKEQ. V lost 0 bases, J lost 7 bases, and 7 bases lay in between. The CDR3 loop reads CASSQELGNEQFF. The CDR3 nucleotides are TGTGCCAGCAGCCAAGAACTAGGGAATGAGCAGTTCTTC.

The V gene is TRBV20-1, the J gene TRBJ1-6; D call uncertain. Germline CDR1 DFQATT, CDR2 SNEGSKA (reference sequence). CDR3 length equals 16 residues. V shed 2 bases and J shed 4 bases, with 15 bases lying between them. CDR3: CSARTPLEGYNSPLHF. The CDR3, as DNA: TGCAGTGCTAGAACCCCCCTTGAAGGATATAATTCACCCCTCCACTTT.

This clonotype showed up many times. The V gene is TRBV6-6, the J gene TRBJ2-3; D is perhaps TRBD1 or TRBD2 (5 bases each). The CDR3 contains 13 residues. The germline gives CDR1 MNHNY, CDR2 SVGAGI (reference sequence). V was cut by 7 bases and J by 2 bases, with 10 bases left in between. The chain's CDR3 is CASKLGTTDTQYF. CDR3 coding DNA: TGTGCCAGCAAGCTGGGGACCACAGATACGCAGTATTTT.

The V gene is TRBV10-1, the J gene TRBJ2-3, with D hard to call. The CDR3 consists of 13 residues. V gave up 8 bases and J gave up 1 base, with 10 bases separating them. Germline assignment: CDR1 WNHNN and CDR2 SYGVQD (reference sequence). For the CDR3, the DNA is TGCGCCAGCGGTCAAGAACGCACAGATACGCAGTATTTT. Translated, it gives CASGQERTDTQYF.